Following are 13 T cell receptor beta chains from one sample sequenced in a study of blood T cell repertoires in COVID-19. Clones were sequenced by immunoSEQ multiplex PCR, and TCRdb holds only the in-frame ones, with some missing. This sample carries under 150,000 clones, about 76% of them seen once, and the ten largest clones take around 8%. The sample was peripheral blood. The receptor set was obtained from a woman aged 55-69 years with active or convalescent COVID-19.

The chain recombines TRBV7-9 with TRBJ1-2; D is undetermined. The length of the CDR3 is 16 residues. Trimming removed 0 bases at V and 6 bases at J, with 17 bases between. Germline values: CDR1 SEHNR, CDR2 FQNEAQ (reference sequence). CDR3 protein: CASSLAWRGRYDGYTF. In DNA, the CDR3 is TGTGCCAGCAGCTTAGCTTGGAGAGGCCGTTACGATGGCTACACCTTC.

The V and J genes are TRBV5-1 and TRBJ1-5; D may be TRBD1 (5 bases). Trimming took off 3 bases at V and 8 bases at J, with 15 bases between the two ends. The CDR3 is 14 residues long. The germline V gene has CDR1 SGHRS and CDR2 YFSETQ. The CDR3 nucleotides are TGCGCCAGCAGCTGGACGGGGGGGGACGAGCCCCAGCATTTT. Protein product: CASSWTGGDEPQHF.

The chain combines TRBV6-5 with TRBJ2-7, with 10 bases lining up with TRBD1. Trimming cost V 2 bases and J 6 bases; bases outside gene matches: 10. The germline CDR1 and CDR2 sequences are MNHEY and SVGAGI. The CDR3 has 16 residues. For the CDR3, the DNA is TGTGCCAGCAGTTACCCGGGACAGGGGCCCCTCGCCGAGCAGTACTTC. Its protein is CASSYPGQGPLAEQYF.

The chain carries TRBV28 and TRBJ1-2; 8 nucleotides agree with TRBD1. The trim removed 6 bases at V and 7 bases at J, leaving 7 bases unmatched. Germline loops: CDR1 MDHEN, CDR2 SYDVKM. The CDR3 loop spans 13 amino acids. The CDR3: CASSLSGGGGYTF. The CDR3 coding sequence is TGTGCCAGCAGCCTATCAGGGGGCGGTGGCTACACCTTC.

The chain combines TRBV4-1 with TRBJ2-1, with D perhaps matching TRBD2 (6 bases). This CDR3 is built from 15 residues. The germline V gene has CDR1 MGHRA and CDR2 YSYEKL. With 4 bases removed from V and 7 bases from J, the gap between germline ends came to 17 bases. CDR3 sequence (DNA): TGCGCCAGCAGCCTAGGTTGGGGGGACTTAAATGAGCAGTTCTTC. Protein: CASSLGWGDLNEQFF.

This chain's CDR3 is CASSLGGQRTEPQHF. CDR3 DNA: TGTGCCAGTAGCTTAGGAGGACAGAGAACGGAGCCCCAGCATTTT. This sequence joins TRBV19 and TRBJ1-5; a weak D match, TRBD1 (6 bases). V gave up 6 bases and J gave up 8 bases, with 20 bases separating them. In germline, CDR1 is LNHDA, CDR2 SQIVND (reference sequence). The CDR3 totals 15 residues.

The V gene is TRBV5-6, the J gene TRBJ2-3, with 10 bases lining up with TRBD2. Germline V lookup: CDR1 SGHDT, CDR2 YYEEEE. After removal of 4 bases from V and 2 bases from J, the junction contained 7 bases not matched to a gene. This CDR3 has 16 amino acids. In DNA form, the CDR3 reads TGTGCCAGCAGCAGTGAAGCGGGAGGGTTCACAGATACGCAGTATTTT. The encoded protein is CASSSEAGGFTDTQYF.

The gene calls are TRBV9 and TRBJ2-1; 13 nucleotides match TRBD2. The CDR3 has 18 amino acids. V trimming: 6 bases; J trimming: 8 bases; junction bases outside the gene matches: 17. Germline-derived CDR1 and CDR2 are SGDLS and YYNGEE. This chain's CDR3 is CASIEKAGTSGKGDEQFF. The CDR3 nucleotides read TGTGCCAGCATCGAAAAGGCTGGGACTAGCGGGAAGGGAGATGAGCAGTTCTTC.

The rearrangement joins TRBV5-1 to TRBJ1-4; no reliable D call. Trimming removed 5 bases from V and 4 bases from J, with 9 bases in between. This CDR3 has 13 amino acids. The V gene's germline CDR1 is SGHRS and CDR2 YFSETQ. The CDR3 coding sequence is TGCGCCAGCAGGTGGTCTAGTAATGAAAAACTGTTTTTT. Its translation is CASRWSSNEKLFF.

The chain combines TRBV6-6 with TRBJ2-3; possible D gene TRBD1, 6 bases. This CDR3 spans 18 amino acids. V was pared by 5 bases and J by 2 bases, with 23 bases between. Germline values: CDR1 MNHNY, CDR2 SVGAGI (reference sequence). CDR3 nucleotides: TGTGCCAGCAGTCACAGGGAATGGGGTTACCCGCTCACAGATACGCAGTATTTT. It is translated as CASSHREWGYPLTDTQYF.

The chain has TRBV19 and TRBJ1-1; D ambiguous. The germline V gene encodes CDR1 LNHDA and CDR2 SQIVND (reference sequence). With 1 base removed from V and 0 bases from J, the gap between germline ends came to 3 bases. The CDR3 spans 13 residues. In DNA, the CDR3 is TGTGCCAGTAGTATAGCCGTGAACACTGAAGCTTTCTTT. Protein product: CASSIAVNTEAFF. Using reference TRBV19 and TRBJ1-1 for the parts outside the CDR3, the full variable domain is DGGITQSPKYLFRKEGQNVTLSCEQNLNHDAMYWYRQDPGQGLRLIYYSQIVNDFQKGDIAEGYSVSREKKESFPLTVTSAQKNPTAFYLCASSIAVNTEAFFGQGTRLTVV.

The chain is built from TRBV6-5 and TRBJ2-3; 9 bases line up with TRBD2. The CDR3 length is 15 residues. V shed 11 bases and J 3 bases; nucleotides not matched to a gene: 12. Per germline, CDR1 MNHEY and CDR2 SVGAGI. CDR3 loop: CAAKSGGGATDTQYF. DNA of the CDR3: TGTGCCGCGAAATCCGGCGGGGGGGCGACAGATACGCAGTATTTT.

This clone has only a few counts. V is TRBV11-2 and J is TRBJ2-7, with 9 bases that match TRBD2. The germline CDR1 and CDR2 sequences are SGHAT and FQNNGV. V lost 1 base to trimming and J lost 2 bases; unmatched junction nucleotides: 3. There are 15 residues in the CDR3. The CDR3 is CASSLASGTTYEQYF. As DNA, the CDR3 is TGTGCCAGCAGCTTAGCTAGCGGGACTACCTACGAGCAGTACTTC.